This TCR beta chain was captured by sequencing in a study of cytomegalovirus exposure and HLA in healthy donors. General study results and limits: Rarity marked most TCR sequences, yet some public TCRs occurred in many donors.

Between the trimmed V and J ends, which lost 3 bases and 3 bases, there was a span of 15 bases. The CDR3 contains 15 residues. Germline CDR1 reads SGHRS; CDR2 reads YFSETQ. A multiplex PCR was run with 60 Vbeta primers and 13 Jbeta primers. Measured with immunoSEQ multiplex PCR; TCRdb has only the in-frame clones, and not every one. The top ten hold 1.8% of the sample, which has some 150,000 clones, 76% seen once. To note about this clone: Its antigen is as yet unknown.

Donors had nominal health at sampling but likely had unrecorded immune exposures. The chain employs TRBV5-1 and TRBJ2-5; tentatively, D is TRBD2 (7 bases). The sequenced material came from PBMCs. The receptor was derived from a female donor in good health and CMV-seropositive. CDR3 sequence (DNA): TGCGCCAGCAGCTCGACGGGGGGCCCAGAAGAGACCCAGTACTTC. Amino acids: CASSSTGGPEETQYF.